A single sample gave rise to the 24 T cell receptor beta chains below, sequenced in a study of post-analysis software for immune sequencing data. TCR beta cDNA libraries had unique molecular identifiers. In TCRdb, the PCR reads were re-called with MiXCR into one record per CDR3 protein. The sample records 250,000 to 300,000 distinct CDR3 sequences, about 38% being singletons. Study-level findings and limits: There were roughly 5 TRBV segments more frequent in patients than controls, and TRBV5-6, TRBV5-1 and TRBV20-1 were among them.

Antigens for these TCRs are unknown. Sequencing input: blood. The receptors were sampled from a girl between 10 and 17 years old with multiple sclerosis.

This clonotype was observed many times. V gene TRBV5-1 combines with J gene TRBJ2-3; tentative D call: TRBD2 (7 bases). V lost 1 base and J 0 bases, leaving 12 bases between the germline ends. CDR1 is SGHRS, CDR2 YFSETQ, per germline. There are 16 residues in the CDR3. Here the CDR3 reads CASSLKRGGSTDTQYF. CDR3 DNA: TGCGCCAGCAGCTTGAAACGCGGGGGCAGCACAGATACGCAGTATTTT.

This clonotype was seen a handful of times. This chain joins TRBV12-3 or TRBV12-4 and TRBJ2-3; 12 nucleotides match TRBD1. CDR3 length equals 15 residues. Trimming at V came to 6 bases and at J to 6 bases, leaving 7 bases not matched to a gene. The CDR3: CASRPGTGGRDTQYF. The CDR3 nucleotides read TGTGCCAGCAGACCCGGGACAGGGGGCAGGGATACGCAGTATTTT.

This clonotype has a count of ten or more. The V gene is TRBV27, the J gene TRBJ2-3; D may be TRBD2 (6 bases). The CDR3 runs to 15 residues. Germline CDR1 MNHEY, CDR2 SMNVEV (reference sequence). Trimming stripped 5 bases from V and 2 bases from J, with 14 bases between. CDR3 protein: CASSGRRGYTDTQYF. The CDR3, as DNA: TGTGCCAGCAGTGGTAGGAGGGGTTACACAGATACGCAGTATTTT.

This clonotype was detected many times. The chain combines TRBV7-9 with TRBJ1-4, with a tentative D call TRBD1 (5 bases). This CDR3 region has 14 residues. Trimming took 6 bases from V and 6 from J, leaving 14 bases between them. The germline V gene has CDR1 SEHNR and CDR2 FQNEAQ (reference sequence). The CDR3 nucleotides are TGTGCCAGCAGAAGTAAGAGGGACGATGAAAAACTGTTTTTT. It yields the protein CASRSKRDDEKLFF.

This clonotype occurred many times. The J gene is TRBJ2-6, the V gene TRBV5-1; 7 bases line up with TRBD1. In germline, CDR1 is SGHRS, CDR2 YFSETQ. Unmatched junction bases numbered 7, after V lost 1 base and J lost 0 bases. The CDR3 runs to 18 residues. CDR3 sequence: CASSLRRGGGSGANVLTF. The CDR3 DNA sequence: TGCGCCAGCAGCTTGAGAAGAGGGGGCGGCTCTGGGGCCAACGTCCTGACTTTC.

This clonotype was recorded many times. The chain joins TRBV10-3 to TRBJ1-5, with D tentatively TRBD1 (5 bases). V was shortened by 9 bases and J by 0 bases, with 9 bases between the two germline ends. There are 13 residues in the CDR3. Germline CDR1 ENHRY, CDR2 SYGVKD. CDR3 amino acids: CAIGADSNQPQHF. CDR3 coding DNA: TGTGCCATTGGGGCGGATAGCAATCAGCCCCAGCATTTT.

This clonotype was found many times. The chain has TRBV24-1 and TRBJ1-1; 7 bases line up with TRBD1. Germline-derived CDR1 and CDR2 are KGHDR and SFDVKD. CDR3 length equals 14 residues. V dropped 3 bases and J dropped 5; count of bases not matched to a gene: 5. The CDR3 DNA reads as TGTGCCACCAGTGATCCAGGGGGGGATACTGAAGCTTTCTTT. Protein product: CATSDPGGDTEAFF.

Notes on this clonotype: This sequence may be a read error, since a much larger clone differs from it by one base. The CDR3 does not close with the conserved phenylalanine or tryptophan, likely indicating a read error. The chain links TRBV20-1 to TRBJ2-3; 10 positions agree with TRBD1. CDR3 length: 17 amino acids. Germline V gene data show CDR1 as DFQATT and CDR2 as SNEGSKA (reference sequence). Trimming took 6 bases from V and 7 from J; bases not matched to a gene: 19. The CDR3 sequence is CSASQDRGIAMPHTQYV. The CDR3 DNA reads TGCAGTGCAAGTCAGGACAGGGGGATAGCCATGCCGCATACGCAGTATGTT.

V and J are TRBV29-1 and TRBJ2-5; D remains ambiguous. The end of the DNA aligns better with TRBJ2-7, so the J call may be wrong. The CDR3 runs to 11 residues. Per the germline V gene, CDR1 is SQVTM and CDR2 is ANQGSEA. The CDR3 protein is CSVVPPYEQYF. As DNA, the CDR3 is TGCAGCGTTGTTCCACCTTACGAGCAGTACTTC.

This clonotype has ten or more counts. The J gene is TRBJ2-1, the V gene TRBV11-2; D gene ambiguous. V was trimmed by 0 bases and J by 8 bases, leaving 8 bases between them. The CDR3 extends over 13 amino acids. The V gene's germline CDR1 is SGHAT and CDR2 FQNNGV. CDR3 amino acids: CASSLDPWDEQFF. Written as DNA, the CDR3 is TGTGCCAGCAGCTTAGACCCATGGGATGAGCAGTTCTTC.

This clonotype showed up many times. The chain carries TRBV12-3 or TRBV12-4 and TRBJ2-1; 9 nucleotides line up with TRBD2. V trimming: 7 bases; J trimming: 9 bases; junction bases outside the gene matches: 10. The length of the CDR3 is 14 residues. The CDR3 DNA sequence: TGTGCCAGCACCAGAGCGGGGGGCGGGACTGAGCAGTTCTTC. Translated, it gives CASTRAGGGTEQFF.

This chain's CDR3 is CASTLTAGATYEQYF. DNA for the CDR3: TGCGCCAGCACCCTTACGGCGGGGGCTACCTACGAGCAGTACTTC. The V and J genes are TRBV5-1 and TRBJ2-7; D is perhaps TRBD2 (7 bases). The CDR3 totals 15 residues. Trimming took 6 bases from V and 2 from J, leaving 18 bases between them. Germline CDR1 and CDR2: SGHRS and YFSETQ.

This clonotype was seen a single time. The chain couples TRBV6-1 to TRBJ2-7, with 7 positions matching TRBD1. The germline V gene encodes CDR1 MNHNS and CDR2 SASEGT. J gave up 0 bases and V 6 bases, and 5 bases lay outside the gene matches. CDR3 size: 14 residues. CDR3 bases: TGTGCCAGCAGGGGACAGACGTTCTCCTACGAGCAGTACTTC. This encodes CASRGQTFSYEQYF.

The rearrangement links TRBV5-1 to TRBJ2-1; possibly TRBD1 or TRBD2 for D (5 bases each). CDR3 length: 15 residues. Trimming removed 0 bases at V and 4 bases at J, with 11 bases between. Per germline, CDR1 SGHRS and CDR2 YFSETQ. In nucleotides, the CDR3 is TGCGCCAGCAGCTTGGCGGGGCAGGCGTACAATGAGCAGTTCTTC. Translated, it gives CASSLAGQAYNEQFF.

Notes on this clonotype: Since a much larger clone is just one base distant, this may be a read error. The V call is TRBV30, the J call TRBJ1-1; no clear D. This CDR3 comprises 11 residues. The germline gives CDR1 GTSNPN, CDR2 SVGIG (reference sequence). The V end lost 5 bases, the J end lost 6 bases, and 10 bases lay between the germline ends. As DNA, the CDR3 is TGTGCCTGGGGCTACGGGGCTGAAGCTTTCTTT. It codes for CAWGYGAEAFF. The variable domain in full, completed from reference TRBV30 and TRBJ1-1, reads SQTIHQWPATLVQPVGSPLSLECTVEGTSNPNLYWYRQAAGRGLQLLFYSVGIGQISSEVPQNLSASRPQDRQFILSSKKLLLSDSGFYLCAWGYGAEAFFGQGTRLTVV.

Regarding this clonotype: A much larger clone differs by one base, so this may be a read error. This is likely a read error, given that the CDR3 carries no conserved phenylalanine or tryptophan at its end. The rearrangement uses TRBV5-1 and TRBJ1-4; no definite D call. V dropped 4 bases and J dropped 8 bases, with 21 bases sitting between them. The CDR3 runs 16 residues. From germline, CDR1 is SGHRS and CDR2 YFSETQ. DNA of the CDR3: TGCGCCAGCAGCCAAGGGCCCGATCCTACAAGGGAAAAACTGTTTTTA. Its protein is CASSQGPDPTREKLFL.

This sequence joins TRBV21-1 and TRBJ1-1. TRBV21-1 is tagged as a pseudogene. The CDR3 runs to 15 residues. The DNA for the CDR3 is TGTGCCAGCAGCAAAGCGCTTAAGACGACCGCTGAAGCTTTCTTT. Its protein is CASSKALKTTAEAFF.

The rearrangement links TRBV5-1 to TRBJ1-4, with unresolved D. Germline V gives CDR1 SGHRS, CDR2 YFSETQ. V lost 0 bases, J lost 8 bases, and 14 bases lay in between. CDR3 size: 15 residues. Written as DNA, the CDR3 is TGCGCCAGCAGCTTGGACGGAGTCGATGAGGAAAAACTGTTTTTT. This codes for CASSLDGVDEEKLFF.

This clonotype was picked up a small number of times. The chain uses TRBV28 and TRBJ1-5, with D perhaps TRBD1 (5 bases). From germline, CDR1 is MDHEN and CDR2 SYDVKM. The germline V and J ends were trimmed by 6 bases and 0 bases, with 15 bases remaining between them. CDR3 size: 16 residues. CDR3 DNA sequence: TGTGCCAGCAGCGAAACAGGAACATATAGCAATCAGCCCCAGCATTTT. It codes for CASSETGTYSNQPQHF.

Here the CDR3 DNA reads TGCGCCAGCAGCCAAGTGAACCCCGGGGTGGAGACCCAGTACTTC. Amino acids: CASSQVNPGVETQYF. V and J are TRBV4-1 and TRBJ2-5, with a weak D call TRBD2 (5 bases). V gave up 1 base and J gave up 5 bases, with 14 bases separating them. The CDR3 contains 15 residues. The germline CDR1 and CDR2 sequences are MGHRA and YSYEKL.

This clonotype was seen repeatedly, ten times or more. The gene calls are TRBV29-1 and TRBJ2-1; D gene ambiguous. Per the germline V gene, CDR1 is SQVTM and CDR2 is ANQGSEA. V lost 4 bases to trimming and J lost 3 bases, with 7 bases between them. The CDR3 has 12 amino acids. The CDR3: CSVAGFYNEQFF. The CDR3 DNA sequence: TGCAGCGTTGCTGGGTTCTACAATGAGCAGTTCTTC.

V gene TRBV29-1 combines with J gene TRBJ2-5, with unresolved D. The J call is uncertain, as TRBJ2-7 better fits the DNA end. The germline V gene has CDR1 SQVTM and CDR2 ANQGSEA. This CDR3 comprises 13 residues. CDR3 sequence: CSVLTTYSYEQYF. For the CDR3, the DNA is TGCAGCGTGTTGACCACTTACTCCTACGAGCAGTACTTC.

V gene TRBV6-5 combines with J gene TRBJ2-7, with 10 bases identical to TRBD1. V shed 5 bases, J shed 0 bases, and the junction held 4 bases outside the gene matches. In germline, CDR1 is MNHEY, CDR2 SVGAGI. This CDR3 is 15 amino acids long. The CDR3 DNA follows: TGTGCCAGCAGTCCGGACAGGGGGGTCTCCTACGAGCAGTACTTC. Its protein is CASSPDRGVSYEQYF.

The table lists this clonotype with many counts. This chain links TRBV7-2 with TRBJ1-2; D might be TRBD1 (5 bases). Per the germline V gene, CDR1 is SGHTA and CDR2 is FQGNSA. V was clipped by 3 bases and J by 4 bases, with 12 bases between them. CDR3 length: 14 amino acids. CDR3 amino acids: CASSFDSDSYGYTF. The DNA of the CDR3 is TGTGCCAGCAGCTTTGATAGTGACAGCTATGGCTACACCTTC. The full variable domain, with the rest looked up from reference TRBV7-2 and TRBJ1-2, is GAGVSQSPSNKVTEKGKDVELRCDPISGHTALYWYRQSLGQGLEFLIYFQGNSAPDKSGLPSDRFSAERTGGSVSTLTIQRTQQEDSAVYLCASSFDSDSYGYTFGSGTRLTVV.